These 16 T cell receptor beta chains came from one sample sequenced in a study of CD8 T cells in ankylosing spondylitis. These TCRs are of unknown antigen specificity. Study-wide findings and caveats: A motif of roughly eight highly homologous TCR beta variants was seen as apparently characteristic of ankylosing spondylitis blood.

TCRdb reanalysed the 5' RACE reads using MiXCR and keeps one entry per CDR3 protein. The table has about 540,000 distinct CDR3 sequences, 9.5% to 15% seen once. What was sequenced was blood, either unsorted or a sorted T cell fraction (not recorded which). The origin of the receptors is a male donor with ankylosing spondylitis.

DNA for the CDR3: TGTGCCAGCAGCTTAGGGTGGGGACAGCAAAACATTCAGTACTTC. Translating it yields CASSLGWGQQNIQYF. The V call is TRBV7-9, the J call TRBJ2-4; 7 bases map to TRBD1. Germline assignment: CDR1 SEHNR and CDR2 FQNEAQ (reference sequence). V gave up 1 base and J gave up 5 bases; unmatched junction bases: 5. CDR3 length equals 15 residues.

The chain couples TRBV19 to TRBJ2-1, with D tentatively TRBD1 (7 bases). The CDR3 length is 15 residues. CDR1 LNHDA and CDR2 SQIVND come from the germline V gene (reference sequence). The V gene lost 2 bases and the J gene lost 13 bases, with 21 bases spanning the gap. In DNA form, the CDR3 reads TGTGCCAGTAGTATAAGGTTCGTGGCGGGACAGAGACAGTTCTTC. Its translation is CASSIRFVAGQRQFF.

The CDR3: CASSQRTGLNTIYF. As DNA, the CDR3 is TGTGCCAGCAGCCAACGGACAGGGTTAAACACCATATATTTT. V gene TRBV3-1 combines with J gene TRBJ1-3, with 8 bases fitting TRBD1. Germline loops: CDR1 LGHDT, CDR2 YNNKEL (reference sequence). V trimming: 2 bases; J trimming: 6 bases; junction bases outside the gene matches: 3. This CDR3 contains 14 residues.

This clonotype was detected only a few times. This rearrangement joins TRBV12-3 or TRBV12-4 to TRBJ1-2, with 9 bases lining up with TRBD1. The length of the CDR3 is 14 residues. The J segment lost 5 bases and the V segment lost 6 bases, leaving 7 bases of the junction unmatched. The CDR3 region has the DNA TGTGCCAGCAGAAACACAGGGGGCGCGTATGGCTACACCTTC. It translates to CASRNTGGAYGYTF.

This clonotype was recorded at least ten times. The gene calls are TRBV12-3 or TRBV12-4 and TRBJ1-2; D is unclear. The CDR3 extends over 12 amino acids. V was clipped by 3 bases and J by 6 bases, with 8 bases between them. The CDR3 is CASSLEPDGYTF. CDR3 nucleotide sequence: TGTGCCAGCAGTTTGGAACCGGATGGCTACACCTTC.

This clonotype was seen only a few times. The rearrangement uses TRBV7-9 and TRBJ1-4; 7 positions agree with TRBD1. The V gene end was trimmed by 2 bases and the J gene end by 6 bases; junction bases not matched to a gene: 6. CDR1 and CDR2 from the germline V gene are SEHNR and FQNEAQ (reference sequence). The CDR3 covers 15 residues. DNA for the CDR3: TGTGCCAGCAGCTTAAGGGGCAGGGGGGATGAAAAACTGTTTTTT. Amino acids: CASSLRGRGDEKLFF.

This clonotype has a count of ten or more. The CDR3 DNA reads as TGCAGCCCATGTGGGCATAACTATGGCTACACCTTC. Translating it yields CSPCGHNYGYTF. This chain uses TRBV29-1 with TRBJ1-2; D call uncertain. The CDR3 sequence is 12 residues long. Trimming stripped 8 bases from V and 1 base from J, with 11 bases between. Germline lookup yields CDR1 SQVTM and CDR2 ANQGSEA.

V gene TRBV29-1 combines with J gene TRBJ2-1, with no clear D. Trimming took 4 bases from V and 2 from J, leaving 24 bases between them. The germline gives CDR1 SQVTM, CDR2 ANQGSEA. The CDR3 has 18 residues. CDR3: CSVAFFGLAVDPYNEQFF. The CDR3 nucleotides are TGCAGCGTTGCGTTCTTTGGTCTGGCGGTAGACCCCTACAATGAGCAGTTCTTC.

On this clonotype itself: Because the CDR3 is missing its conserved closing phenylalanine or tryptophan, this is likely a read error. The chain couples TRBV20-1 to TRBJ2-7; D is uncertain. Germline CDR1 is DFQATT and CDR2 is SNEGSKA (reference sequence). This CDR3 contains 13 residues. Trimming pared 0 bases from V and 3 bases from J, leaving 9 bases between. For the CDR3, the DNA is TGCAGTGCTAGAGATCAGCAGGTCTACGAGCAGTACATC. Its protein is CSARDQQVYEQYI.

This clonotype was recorded many times. The genes are TRBV29-1 and TRBJ2-1; D possibly uses TRBD1 or TRBD2 (5 bases each). V lost 3 bases to trimming and J lost 7 bases, with 16 bases between them. This CDR3 has 14 amino acids. The germline gives CDR1 SQVTM, CDR2 ANQGSEA. In DNA form, the CDR3 reads TGCAGCGTTGAGGGAGTCTTATGGGGGAATGAGCAGTTCTTC. Its protein is CSVEGVLWGNEQFF.

V gene TRBV20-1 combines with J gene TRBJ1-6; 7 bases are a match to TRBD1. J was trimmed by 9 bases and V by 4 bases; bases with no gene match: 3. CDR1 is DFQATT and CDR2 is SNEGSKA in the germline V gene (reference sequence). This CDR3 contains 12 residues. CDR3 in DNA: TGCAGTGCTATCTACAGGGGTTCACCCCTCCACTTT. It specifies CSAIYRGSPLHF.

There are many counts of this clonotype. V gene TRBV7-2 combines with J gene TRBJ2-7; 7 bases are a match to TRBD2. The CDR3 has 15 residues. Germline CDR1 is SGHTA and CDR2 is FQGNSA. The junction had 10 bases not matched to a gene; V was cut back by 5 bases and J by 3 bases. CDR3 region: CASSLVGASGYEQYF. The CDR3 DNA reads TGTGCCAGCAGCCTAGTTGGGGCTAGCGGCTACGAGCAGTACTTC.

The chain links TRBV24-1 to TRBJ2-3; D is unclear. With 1 base removed from V and 3 bases from J, the gap between germline ends came to 7 bases. CDR3 length: 14 residues. Germline CDR1 reads KGHDR; CDR2 reads SFDVKD. CDR3 in DNA: TGTGCCACCAGTGATTTCACGAGGACAGATACGCAGTATTTT. Translated: CATSDFTRTDTQYF.

This clonotype appeared a few times. The gene calls are TRBV20-1 and TRBJ1-1, with D unclear. V shed 4 bases and J shed 1 base, with 10 bases lying between them. CDR1 is DFQATT, CDR2 SNEGSKA, per germline (reference sequence). This CDR3 region has 13 residues. The CDR3 region is CSAINGQNTEAFF. The CDR3 bases are TGCAGTGCTATTAACGGGCAGAACACTGAAGCTTTCTTT.

V usage is TRBV5-1 and J usage is TRBJ2-5; TRBD2 is a possible D gene (5 bases). CDR3 size: 13 residues. Trimming removed 1 base at V and 1 base at J, with 5 bases between. Germline values: CDR1 SGHRS, CDR2 YFSETQ. The CDR3: CASSLTSQETQYF. Written as DNA, the CDR3 is TGCGCCAGCAGCTTGACTAGCCAAGAGACCCAGTACTTC.

This clonotype was seen ten or more times. The genes are TRBV24-1 and TRBJ2-1, with D maybe TRBD2 (6 bases). Germline CDR1 reads KGHDR; CDR2 reads SFDVKD. This CDR3 spans 17 amino acids. Trimming removed 0 bases at V and 1 base at J, with 12 bases between. CDR3 coding DNA: TGTGCCACCAGTGATTTGAAGGCGGGGCCATCCTACAATGAGCAGTTCTTC. Translation: CATSDLKAGPSYNEQFF.